This T cell receptor (beta chain) appears in the sequencing data of a study of HIV-infected patients and healthy controls. Roughly three months, about 14 weeks, into antiretroviral therapy, follow-up blood was collected. All unsorted peripheral T cells were captured because whole blood was used without fractionation. Germline CDR1 and CDR2: SGHDT and YYEEEE. The length of the CDR3 is 16 residues. V was pared by 2 bases and J by 0 bases, with 6 bases of the junction left unmatched. This clonotype was observed a few times. Around 0.5 ug RNA was reverse transcribed with alpha and beta constant-region primers. Separate chain-specific third strand synthesis with multiplexing indices produced the alpha and beta libraries. TCRdb ran MiXCR on the 5' RACE reads and lists one entry per CDR3 protein. Of approximately 11,000 distinct CDR3 sequences listed, roughly 5.6% are singletons.

The sample was blood, taken during antiretroviral therapy. The chain combines TRBV5-6 with TRBJ2-3, with TRBD1 matching 7 bases. This clonotype was sampled from an adult with HIV infection. The donor label of this sample is uncertain. CDR3 in DNA: TGTGCCAGCAGCTTCCGTACGACAGGGAGCACAGATACGCAGTATTTT. Translation: CASSFRTTGSTDTQYF.